This TCR beta chain derives from a study of T cells in localized non-small cell lung cancer. The assay was immunoSEQ multiplex PCR, and TCRdb's table has in-frame clones only and misses some. The sample has around 91,000 clones; about nine tenths are singletons. This clone was detected only a few times. CDR3 length: 15 residues. The V gene's germline CDR1 is LNHDA and CDR2 SQIVND (reference sequence). Trimming cost V 3 bases and J 6 bases, with 15 bases left between them. The receptor comes from a man aged 35 to 70 with stage I squamous cell lung carcinoma. The source was peripheral blood, collected before any cancer treatment. The rearrangement links TRBV19 to TRBJ2-1, with D maybe TRBD1 (6 bases). The CDR3 bases are TGTGCCAGTAGTATCGGGACATCCCCGGCCAATGAGCAGTTCTTC. This translates into CASSIGTSPANEQFF.